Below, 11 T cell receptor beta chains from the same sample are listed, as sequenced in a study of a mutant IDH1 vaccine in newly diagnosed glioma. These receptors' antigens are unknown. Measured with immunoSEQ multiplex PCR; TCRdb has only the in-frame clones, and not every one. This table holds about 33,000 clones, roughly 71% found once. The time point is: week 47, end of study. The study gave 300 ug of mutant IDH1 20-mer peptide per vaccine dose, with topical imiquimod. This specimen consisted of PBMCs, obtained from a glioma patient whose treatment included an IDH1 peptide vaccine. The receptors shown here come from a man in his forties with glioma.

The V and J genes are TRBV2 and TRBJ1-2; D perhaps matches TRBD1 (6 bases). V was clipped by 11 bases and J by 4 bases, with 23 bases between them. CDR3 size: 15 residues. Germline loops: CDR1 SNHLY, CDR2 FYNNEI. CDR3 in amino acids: CAVGLGAARAYGYTF. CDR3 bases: TGTGCCGTTGGATTGGGGGCAGCGAGGGCCTATGGCTACACCTTC.

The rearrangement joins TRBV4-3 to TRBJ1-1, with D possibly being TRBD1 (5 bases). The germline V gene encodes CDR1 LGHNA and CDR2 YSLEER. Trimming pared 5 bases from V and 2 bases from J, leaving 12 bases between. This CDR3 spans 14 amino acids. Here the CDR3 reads CASSFRQGNTEAFF. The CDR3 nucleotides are TGCGCCAGCAGCTTCCGGCAGGGTAACACTGAAGCTTTCTTT.

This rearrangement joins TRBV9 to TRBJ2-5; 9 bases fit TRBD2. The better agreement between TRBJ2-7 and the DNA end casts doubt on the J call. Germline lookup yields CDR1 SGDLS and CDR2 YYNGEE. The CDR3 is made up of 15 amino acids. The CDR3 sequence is CASSVGLAASYEQYF. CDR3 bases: TGTGCCAGCAGCGTAGGACTAGCGGCATCCTACGAGCAGTACTTC.

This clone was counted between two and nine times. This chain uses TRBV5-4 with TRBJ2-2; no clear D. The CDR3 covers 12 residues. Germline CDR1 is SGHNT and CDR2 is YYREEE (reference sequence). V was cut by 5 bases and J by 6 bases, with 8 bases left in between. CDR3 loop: CASRPGPGELFF. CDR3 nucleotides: TGTGCCAGCAGACCCGGCCCCGGGGAGCTGTTTTTT.

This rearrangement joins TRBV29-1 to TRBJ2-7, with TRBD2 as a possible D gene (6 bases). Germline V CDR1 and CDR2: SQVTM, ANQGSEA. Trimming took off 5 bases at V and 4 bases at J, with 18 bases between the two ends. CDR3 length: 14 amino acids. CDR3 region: CSVKGGDLGYEQYF. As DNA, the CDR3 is TGCAGCGTTAAAGGAGGGGACCTGGGATACGAGCAGTACTTC.

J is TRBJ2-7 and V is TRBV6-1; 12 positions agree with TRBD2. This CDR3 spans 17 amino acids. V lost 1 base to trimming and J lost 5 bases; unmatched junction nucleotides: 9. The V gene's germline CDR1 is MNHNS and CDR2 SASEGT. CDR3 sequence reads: CASSEEGRLAGVHEQYF. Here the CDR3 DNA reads TGTGCCAGCAGTGAAGAGGGAAGACTAGCGGGAGTTCACGAGCAGTACTTC.

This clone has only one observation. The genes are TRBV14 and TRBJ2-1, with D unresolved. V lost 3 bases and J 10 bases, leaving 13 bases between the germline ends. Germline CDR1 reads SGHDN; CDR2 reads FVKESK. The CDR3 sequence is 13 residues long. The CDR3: CASSHRGYGEQFF. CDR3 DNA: TGTGCCAGCAGCCACCGCGGCTACGGAGAGCAGTTCTTC.

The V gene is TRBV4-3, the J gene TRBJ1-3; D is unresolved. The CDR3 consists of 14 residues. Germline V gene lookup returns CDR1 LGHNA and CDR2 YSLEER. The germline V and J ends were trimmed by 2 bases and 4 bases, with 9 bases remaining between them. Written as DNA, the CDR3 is TGCGCCAGCAGCCAACGGTCGGCAGGAAACACCATATATTTT. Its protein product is CASSQRSAGNTIYF.

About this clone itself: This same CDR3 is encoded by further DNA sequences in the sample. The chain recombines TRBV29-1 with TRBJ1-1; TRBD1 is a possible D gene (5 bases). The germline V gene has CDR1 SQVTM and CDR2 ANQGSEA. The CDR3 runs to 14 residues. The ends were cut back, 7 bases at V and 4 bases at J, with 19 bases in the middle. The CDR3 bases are TGCAGCGCCGGGAATGGGGCGAGGAGCACTGAAGCTTTCTTT. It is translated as CSAGNGARSTEAFF.

The CDR3 nucleotides are TGTGCCAGTAGTATAGCTGGGACTCAGGGAGGTACGCAGTATTTT. This encodes CASSIAGTQGGTQYF. The chain has TRBV19 and TRBJ2-3; possible D gene TRBD2, 6 bases. CDR1 and CDR2 (germline): LNHDA, SQIVND (reference sequence). The ends were cut back, 1 base at V and 8 bases at J, with 16 bases in the middle. The CDR3 totals 15 residues.

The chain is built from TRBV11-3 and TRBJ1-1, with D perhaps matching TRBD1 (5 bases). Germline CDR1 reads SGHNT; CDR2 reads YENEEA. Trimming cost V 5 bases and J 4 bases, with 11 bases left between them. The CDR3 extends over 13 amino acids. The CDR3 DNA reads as TGTGCCAGCAGCACGGGGGTTAGCACTGAAGCTTTCTTT. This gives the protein CASSTGVSTEAFF. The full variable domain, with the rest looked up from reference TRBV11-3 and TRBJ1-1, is EAGVVQSPRYKIIEKKQPVAFWCNPISGHNTLYWYLQNLGQGPELLIRYENEEAVDDSQLPKDRFSAERLKGVDSTLKIQPAELGDSAVYLCASSTGVSTEAFFGQGTRLTVV.